Each of the 18 T cell receptor beta chains below was sequenced from the same sample in a study of blood T cell repertoires in COVID-19. Clones were sequenced by immunoSEQ multiplex PCR, and TCRdb holds only the in-frame ones, with some missing. The repertoire holds about 220,000 clones, with 70% to 90% as singletons. Material for sequencing was peripheral blood. Receptor source: a human donor in a cohort sampled during active COVID-19.

The genes are TRBV7-2 and TRBJ2-2, with TRBD1 as a possible D gene (6 bases). From germline, CDR1 is SGHTA and CDR2 FQGNSA. V was clipped by 2 bases and J by 8 bases, with 12 bases between them. The CDR3 consists of 14 residues. The CDR3 bases are TGTGCCAGCAGCTTATTAGGGGGATGGGGGGAGCTGTTTTTT. Its translation is CASSLLGGWGELFF.

This clone was recorded at least ten times. The chain is built from TRBV28 and TRBJ1-5, with D tentatively TRBD1 (6 bases). CDR1 is MDHEN, CDR2 SYDVKM, per germline. The length of the CDR3 is 16 residues. V lost 6 bases to trimming and J lost 3 bases, with 18 bases between them. CDR3 sequence: CASSITADRSNQPQHF. The CDR3 region has the DNA TGTGCCAGCAGCATAACCGCTGACAGGTCCAATCAGCCCCAGCATTTT.

V and J are TRBV5-1 and TRBJ2-2; D gene unclear. This CDR3 spans 14 amino acids. Trimming pared 0 bases from V and 7 bases from J, leaving 10 bases between. Per germline, CDR1 SGHRS and CDR2 YFSETQ. The CDR3 spells CASSLGSPGGELFF. CDR3 sequence (DNA): TGCGCCAGCAGCTTGGGATCCCCGGGCGGGGAGCTGTTTTTT.

The V call is TRBV14, the J call TRBJ2-5, with 7 bases identical to TRBD1. The CDR3 is 17 residues long. The germline gives CDR1 SGHDN, CDR2 FVKESK. Trimming took 2 bases from V and 1 from J; bases not matched to a gene: 10. DNA for the CDR3: TGTGCCAGCAGCCAATTGTCAGGGGGATGGGGCCAAGAGACCCAGTACTTC. This translates into CASSQLSGGWGQETQYF.

This chain links TRBV5-1 with TRBJ2-1; a possible D gene is TRBD1 (6 bases). The V and J ends lost 7 bases and 7 bases respectively, with 15 bases between them. The CDR3 sequence is 13 residues long. From germline, CDR1 is SGHRS and CDR2 YFSETQ. The CDR3 DNA is TGCGCCAGCGAAACAGGGTTTCGGAATGAGCAGTTCTTC. This codes for CASETGFRNEQFF.

This chain links TRBV6-5 with TRBJ2-7, with 7 bases aligning to TRBD1. The germline V gene encodes CDR1 MNHEY and CDR2 SVGAGI. V trimming: 4 bases; J trimming: 2 bases; junction bases outside the gene matches: 2. This CDR3 region has 13 residues. CDR3: CASSLGQPYEQYF. CDR3 in DNA: TGTGCCAGCAGTTTGGGACAGCCCTACGAGCAGTACTTC.

The chain recombines TRBV10-3 with TRBJ1-3, with 10 nucleotides matching TRBD1. CDR3 length: 16 residues. CDR1 is ENHRY, CDR2 SYGVKD, per germline. V was pared by 6 bases and J by 0 bases, with 5 bases of the junction left unmatched. The CDR3 loop reads CAIRRTGGFSGNTIYF. The CDR3 DNA reads as TGTGCCATCAGGAGGACAGGGGGATTCTCTGGAAACACCATATATTTT.

The genes are TRBV18 and TRBJ2-7; 7 nucleotides agree with TRBD2. The germline CDR1 and CDR2 sequences are KGHSH and LQKENI. The CDR3 has 16 residues. V lost 3 bases and J lost 3; bases outside the gene matches: 11. The DNA for the CDR3 is TGTGCCAGCTCACCCCCGCAGGGAGGGAGAAACTACGAGCAGTACTTC. Amino acid sequence: CASSPPQGGRNYEQYF.

The V gene is TRBV27, the J gene TRBJ2-2; TRBD2 is a possible D gene (5 bases). The CDR3 loop spans 17 amino acids. V lost 7 bases to trimming and J lost 4 bases, with 22 bases between them. In germline, CDR1 is MNHEY, CDR2 SMNVEV (reference sequence). As DNA, the CDR3 is TGTGCCAGCAAAGGCAAGCGGCCGACCACAACCACCGGGGAGCTGTTTTTT. Translation gives CASKGKRPTTTTGELFF.

The DNA of the CDR3 is TGTGCCAGCAGTTTCCAGGGGGCAAGACTATATGGCTACACCTTC. As protein: CASSFQGARLYGYTF. V is TRBV28 and J is TRBJ1-2; 8 bases are shared with TRBD1. CDR1 is MDHEN and CDR2 is SYDVKM in the germline V gene. This CDR3 is built from 15 residues. The ends lost 3 bases at V and 5 bases at J; junction bases unmatched: 8.

This chain uses TRBV7-9 with TRBJ1-3, with TRBD1 identical over 7 bases. The CDR3 has 16 residues. V trimming: 9 bases; J trimming: 0 bases; junction bases outside the gene matches: 11. Germline assignment: CDR1 SEHNR and CDR2 FQNEAQ (reference sequence). The CDR3 DNA follows: TGTGCCAGACCGATCGCGGGACAGCTCTCTGGAAACACCATATATTTT. This codes for CARPIAGQLSGNTIYF.

The rearrangement links TRBV7-6 to TRBJ1-5; tentative D call: TRBD1 (6 bases). V lost 5 bases and J 2 bases, leaving 13 bases between the germline ends. The CDR3 covers 15 residues. CDR1 is SGHVS, CDR2 FNYEAQ, per germline. This CDR3 is CASSASGVGNQPQHF. In nucleotides, the CDR3 is TGTGCCAGCAGCGCCTCAGGGGTAGGCAATCAGCCCCAGCATTTT.

This clone was observed a handful of times. CDR3 protein: CASSLGRAYNSPLHF. Written as DNA, the CDR3 is TGTGCCAGCAGTTTAGGCAGGGCCTATAATTCACCCCTCCACTTT. The J gene is TRBJ1-6, the V gene TRBV27; D may be TRBD1 (5 bases). Deletions cut 2 bases from V and 2 bases from J, with 7 bases between. Germline CDR1 and CDR2: MNHEY and SMNVEV (reference sequence). The CDR3 is 15 amino acids.

The rearrangement joins TRBV5-1 to TRBJ2-7; D is possibly TRBD1 or TRBD2 (5 bases each). The V end was cut by 4 bases, the J end by 3 bases, with 11 bases between. Germline V gene data show CDR1 as SGHRS and CDR2 as YFSETQ. The CDR3 has 13 residues. CDR3 loop: CASSLGESYEQYF. Here the CDR3 DNA reads TGCGCCAGCAGCCTGGGGGAGAGCTACGAGCAGTACTTC.

The chain combines TRBV7-9 with TRBJ2-1; 11 bases match TRBD2. The germline V gene encodes CDR1 SEHNR and CDR2 FQNEAQ (reference sequence). This CDR3 contains 14 residues. Trimming removed 4 bases from V and 8 bases from J; junction bases left unmatched: 4. The CDR3 sequence: CASSWTSGYDEQFF. The CDR3 DNA reads TGTGCCAGCAGCTGGACTAGCGGGTACGATGAGCAGTTCTTC.

This clone was counted many times. The rearrangement uses TRBV19 and TRBJ1-5, with TRBD1 matching over 8 bases. V trimming: 8 bases; J trimming: 4 bases; junction bases outside the gene matches: 7. The CDR3 has 14 amino acids. Per germline, CDR1 LNHDA and CDR2 SQIVND (reference sequence). Written as DNA, the CDR3 is TGTGCCAGTTCCCAGGGGGCTGGGAATCAGCCCCAGCATTTT. Amino acids: CASSQGAGNQPQHF. Complete variable domain (other parts from reference TRBV19 and TRBJ1-5): DGGITQSPKYLFRKEGQNVTLSCEQNLNHDAMYWYRQDPGQGLRLIYYSQIVNDFQKGDIAEGYSVSREKKESFPLTVTSAQKNPTAFYLCASSQGAGNQPQHFGDGTRLSIL.

The chain couples TRBV29-1 to TRBJ1-4; no firm D call. Trimming took 4 bases from V and 0 from J, leaving 6 bases between them. Germline V lookup: CDR1 SQVTM, CDR2 ANQGSEA. This CDR3 has 13 amino acids. As DNA, the CDR3 is TGCAGCGTTGGGTCGGCAACTAATGAAAAACTGTTTTTT. Translation gives CSVGSATNEKLFF.

This sequence joins TRBV28 and TRBJ2-1; D call uncertain. CDR3 length: 15 residues. The V gene lost 6 bases and the J gene lost 6 bases, with 18 bases spanning the gap. The germline V gene has CDR1 MDHEN and CDR2 SYDVKM. CDR3 nucleotides: TGTGCCAGCAGCCTACCCGGGTCCCGAGGCAATGAGCAGTTCTTC. Translating gives CASSLPGSRGNEQFF.